A single sample is the source of the 2 T cell receptor beta chains below, sequenced in a study of blood T cells in healthy people across ages. Together with a sample-barcoded 5' primer, a J-beta primer mix was included in a second PCR lasting about 6 to 11 cycles. TCRdb reprocessed the 5' RACE reads via MiXCR and lists one record per CDR3 protein. The sample yields under 2,000,000 distinct CDR3 sequences, around half seen once. The sample was blood. These receptors were collected from a woman aged 35 to 49 in good health.

The rearrangement joins TRBV5-1 to TRBJ1-1; D is possibly TRBD1 (6 bases). Germline V gene lookup returns CDR1 SGHRS and CDR2 YFSETQ. V was pared by 0 bases and J by 2 bases, with 14 bases between. This CDR3 spans 16 amino acids. The CDR3 reads CASSLALGGGNTEAFF. The CDR3 DNA sequence: TGCGCCAGCAGCTTGGCCCTAGGGGGGGGAAACACTGAAGCTTTCTTT. Full variable domain (remainder filled in from reference TRBV5-1 and TRBJ1-1): KAGVTQTPRYLIKTRGQQVTLSCSPISGHRSVSWYQQTPGQGLQFLFEYFSETQRNKGNFPGRFSGRQFSNSRSEMNVSTLELGDSALYLCASSLALGGGNTEAFFGQGTRLTVV.

This clonotype occurred a few times. This chain links TRBV6-2 or TRBV6-3 with TRBJ2-7; 7 nucleotides match TRBD2. This CDR3 comprises 14 residues. Germline CDR1 reads MNHEY; CDR2 reads SVGEGT. J lost 3 bases, V lost 5 bases, and 7 bases had no gene match. The CDR3 loop is CASSPGRIDYEQYF. The CDR3 coding sequence is TGTGCCAGCAGTCCCGGGAGGATTGACTACGAGCAGTACTTC.